This section outlines one T cell receptor (beta chain) sequence together with its context. This clonotype was counted between two and nine times. Its antigen is unknown. It has no much larger one-base neighbor in the sample; base qualities were not kept. These data are taken from a study of CD8 T cells in ankylosing spondylitis (dated by TCRdb to about 2017). Concerning the study at large: The study profiled T cell receptor beta repertoires in healthy donors and ankylosing spondylitis patients to find disease-linked TCR variants. Peripheral blood samples were taken, and synovial fluid was additionally collected from ankylosing spondylitis patients. The whole study cohort included 95 to 130 healthy donors and about two dozen ankylosing spondylitis patients. Here is what the overall study found, with its caveats: A TCR beta motif of about 8 highly homologous amino acid variants appeared characteristic of blood from ankylosing spondylitis patients. According to the report, matched synovial fluid samples from ankylosing spondylitis patients were significantly enriched for the disease-linked clones. In peripheral blood, the disease-linked clones were found at relatively low frequencies and had a CD8+ phenotype. Some TCR beta motif variants had previously been reported in synovial fluid and blood of reactive arthritis patients, which suggested common disease-initiation mechanisms.

CDR1 and CDR2, looked up from the germline V gene, are MNHNS and SASEGT. V lost 3 bases and J lost 8 bases; the stretch between them is 7 bases long. The CDR3 starts with the cysteine, ends with the phenylalanine, and has 12 residues. Just the 36-base CDR3 DNA is kept, in frame starting at base 1. Instrument on record: Illumina HiSeq 2500. Quantitative 5'-RACE with molecular barcodes was the method used to prepare the TCR beta libraries. The paper's processing steps were these. A new computational method based on a probabilistic model of VDJ rearrangement was used to identify disease-linked TCR variants. The public reads were quality trimmed at Q25 with fastp and then assembled into clones with MiXCR by TCRdb, keeping productive beta chains. Each CDR3 protein gets just one entry, which takes the most common genes and DNA from the rows behind it. It is TCRdb's table, rather than the study itself, that gives the V and J calls and clone size. Counted in this sample were just under 550,000 distinct CDR3 sequences; 12% of them appeared once. The ten top clones hold almost 7% of the sample.

The sequence joins TRBV6-1 to TRBJ1-4, with TRBD1 as a weak D call on 5 bases. This receptor was identified in a male donor with ankylosing spondylitis. Sequencing input: blood, either unsorted or a sorted T cell fraction (not recorded which). The nucleotide sequence reads TGTGCCAGCAGTGAGAACAGGGAAAAACTGTTTTTT. This encodes CASSENREKLFF.